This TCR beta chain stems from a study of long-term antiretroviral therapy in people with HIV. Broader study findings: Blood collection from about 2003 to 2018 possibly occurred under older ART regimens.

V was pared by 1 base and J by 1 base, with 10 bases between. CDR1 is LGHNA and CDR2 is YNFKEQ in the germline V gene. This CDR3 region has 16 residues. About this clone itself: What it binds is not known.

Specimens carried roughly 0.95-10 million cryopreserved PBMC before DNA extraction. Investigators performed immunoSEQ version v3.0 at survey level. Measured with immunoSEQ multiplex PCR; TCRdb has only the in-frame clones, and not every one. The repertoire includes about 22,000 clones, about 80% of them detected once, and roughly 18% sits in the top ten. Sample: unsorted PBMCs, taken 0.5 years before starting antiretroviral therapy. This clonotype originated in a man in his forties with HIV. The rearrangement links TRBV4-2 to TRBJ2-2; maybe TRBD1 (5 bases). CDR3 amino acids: CASSQVAGWNTGELFF. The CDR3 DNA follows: TGTGCCAGCAGCCAAGTTGCAGGGTGGAACACCGGGGAGCTGTTTTTT.